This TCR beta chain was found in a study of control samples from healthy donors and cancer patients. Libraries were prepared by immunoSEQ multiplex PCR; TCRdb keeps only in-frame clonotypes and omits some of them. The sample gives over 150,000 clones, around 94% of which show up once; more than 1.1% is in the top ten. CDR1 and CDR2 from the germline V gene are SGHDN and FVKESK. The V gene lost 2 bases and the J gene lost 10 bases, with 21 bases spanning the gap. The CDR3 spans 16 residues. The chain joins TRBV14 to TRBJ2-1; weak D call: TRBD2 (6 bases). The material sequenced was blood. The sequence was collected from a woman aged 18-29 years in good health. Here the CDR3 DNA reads TGTGCCAGCAGCCAACCAGGAGAGGGACTCCAATGGGAGCAGTTCTTC. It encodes CASSQPGEGLQWEQFF.